This is a list of T cell receptor beta chains from one sample in a study of T cell responses to AZD1222 COVID-19 vaccine. Generated by immunoSEQ multiplex PCR, the TCRdb table keeps only in-frame clones and is missing some. The table lists tens of thousands of clones, around nine tenths of them singletons. The sequenced sample was peripheral blood, obtained 28 days after the second AZD1222 dose. These receptors were collected from an adult who received the AZD1222 COVID-19 vaccine. Both conserved end residues are trimmed from each CDR3. Fields, in order: D gene, V gene, CDR3 protein. D genes are given only for firm matches.

D: TRBD1; V: TRBV2; CDR3: ATRTGGMTGELF
D: .; V: TRBV2; CDR3: ASSEVLRSRGYGYT
D: .; V: TRBV12-3/TRBV12-4; CDR3: ASGRQPNTEAF
D: .; V: TRBV7-8; CDR3: ASSLGTGPKGETQY
D: .; V: TRBV7-9; CDR3: ANPPPQGQGETGELF
D: TRBD2; V: TRBV6-6; CDR3: ASSRGLAGTLDTQY
D: TRBD1; V: TRBV5-1; CDR3: ASSDRGQSGGYT
D: .; V: TRBV18; CDR3: ASSRDTPSNQPQH
D: .; V: TRBV11-2; CDR3: ASSPHGGLDTGELF
D: .; V: TRBV19; CDR3: ASSDPRGASNQPQH
D: TRBD1; V: TRBV15; CDR3: ATSRGGTGGGSNYGYT
D: .; V: TRBV19; CDR3: ASSIDPGRSYTEAF
D: .; V: TRBV10-3; CDR3: AIGKPTGYEQY
D: .; V: TRBV19; CDR3: ASSDKDWYSYNEQF
D: .; V: TRBV18; CDR3: ASSPEGTEQF
D: .; V: TRBV2; CDR3: ASSRTYTGELF
D: .; V: TRBV3-1/TRBV3-2; CDR3: ASRASLNNEQF
D: .; V: TRBV28; CDR3: ASSLNRIYGYT
D: .; V: TRBV21-1; CDR3: ASSKSLEGLQNGYT
D: .; V: TRBV4-1; CDR3: ASSPTRGTQY
D: .; V: TRBV2; CDR3: ASSVTGWNTGELF
D: .; V: TRBV10-3; CDR3: AIREDTYEKLF
D: .; V: TRBV30; CDR3: ALTGRPNEKLF
D: TRBD1; V: TRBV30; CDR3: AYNRDRGQPQH
D: .; V: TRBV11-2; CDR3: ASSSSTPSPLH
D: .; V: TRBV28; CDR3: ASSSPPHGAIYGYT
D: TRBD1; V: TRBV10-1; CDR3: ASSEWGQGADTGELF
D: .; V: TRBV6-6; CDR3: ASSTWRSSGNTIY
D: TRBD1; V: TRBV6-2/TRBV6-3; CDR3: ASSPTGTGASRGSPLH
D: .; V: TRBV25-1; CDR3: ASSEYTEYNEQF
D: .; V: TRBV4-1; CDR3: ASSPPPAYNEQF
D: .; V: TRBV29-1; CDR3: SVEAGGGSEKLF
D: .; V: TRBV9; CDR3: ASSTPARGHRSTDTQY
D: .; V: TRBV5-6; CDR3: ASSLAGAGFNGYT
D: TRBD2; V: TRBV5-1; CDR3: ASSLLAGGWDLNNEQF
D: TRBD1; V: TRBV18; CDR3: ASSLETGEITGELF
D: TRBD2; V: TRBV2; CDR3: ASSAGTSGVYEQY
D: TRBD1; V: TRBV19; CDR3: ASSSSGQRVSPLH
D: .; V: TRBV18; CDR3: ASSPAPAGNQPQH
D: .; V: TRBV4-2; CDR3: ASSQERGSGTDTQY
D: TRBD1; V: TRBV7-9; CDR3: ASSPDRVNTEAF
D: TRBD1; V: TRBV7-8; CDR3: ASSLLKGQYTEQY
D: .; V: TRBV5-1; CDR3: ASSLGGPSTNYGYT
D: .; V: TRBV28; CDR3: ASRPRNTEAF
D: .; V: TRBV6-6; CDR3: ASSSGVVNYGYT
D: TRBD1; V: TRBV7-9; CDR3: ASSLELGTGGRNQPQH
D: .; V: TRBV4-2; CDR3: ASSQDRNKGTQY
D: TRBD1; V: TRBV19; CDR3: ASSGYYGTGKNEQF
D: .; V: TRBV2; CDR3: ASSEREGDGYT
D: .; V: TRBV27; CDR3: ASSFIDGAYGYT
D: TRBD2; V: TRBV2; CDR3: ATGTSGGARNEQF
D: .; V: TRBV7-3; CDR3: ASSLRRRGANYGYT
D: .; V: TRBV7-2; CDR3: ASSLQSSGNTIY
D: .; V: TRBV5-1; CDR3: ASSLGQDQETQY
D: TRBD2; V: TRBV4-3; CDR3: ASSQEPGLGYNEQF
D: .; V: TRBV7-9; CDR3: ASSLADTQY
D: .; V: TRBV5-1; CDR3: ASSLLAPTGGINTEAF
D: .; V: TRBV3-1/TRBV3-2; CDR3: ASSHHATNEKLF
D: .; V: TRBV27; CDR3: ASSLGPGELF
D: .; V: TRBV10-3; CDR3: APQCHQPQH